Following are 21 T cell receptor beta chains from one sample sequenced in a study of cytomegalovirus exposure and HLA in healthy donors. A multiplex PCR was run with 60 Vbeta primers and 13 Jbeta primers. Clones were sequenced by immunoSEQ multiplex PCR, and TCRdb holds only the in-frame ones, with some missing. The table includes more than 150,000 clones, 78% detected once. Sequenced: PBMCs. The origin of the receptors is a woman aged 40 to 55 in good health and CMV-seropositive.

V and J are TRBV10-3 and TRBJ1-2; possible D gene TRBD1, 6 bases. The CDR3 consists of 14 residues. The germline V and J ends were trimmed by 0 bases and 5 bases, with 10 bases remaining between them. Per germline, CDR1 ENHRY and CDR2 SYGVKD. This CDR3 is CAISESGTNYGYTF. The CDR3, as DNA: TGTGCCATCAGTGAGTCCGGGACAAATTATGGCTACACCTTC.

This chain uses TRBV5-1 with TRBJ2-2; D remains unclear. The V gene lost 4 bases and the J gene lost 1 base, with 8 bases spanning the gap. Germline V gene data show CDR1 as SGHRS and CDR2 as YFSETQ. This CDR3 is 14 amino acids long. The CDR3 bases are TGCGCCAGCAGCCCTTATATGAACACCGGGGAGCTGTTTTTT. Translation: CASSPYMNTGELFF.

The CDR3 sequence: CASGGGQEYQPQHF. For the CDR3, the DNA is TGTGCCAGCGGCGGGGGACAGGAATATCAGCCCCAGCATTTT. The chain employs TRBV2 and TRBJ1-5, with 8 bases that match TRBD1. V dropped 8 bases and J dropped 5; count of bases not matched to a gene: 8. CDR3 length: 14 residues. In germline, CDR1 is SNHLY, CDR2 FYNNEI.

The count of this clone is one. This chain joins TRBV19 and TRBJ1-1, with D tentatively TRBD1 (6 bases). The CDR3 has 13 residues. V gave up 4 bases and J gave up 7 bases, with 13 bases separating them. Germline assignment: CDR1 LNHDA and CDR2 SQIVND (reference sequence). The CDR3 DNA follows: TGTGCCAGTAGTAGGCCTTGGGGGCTTGAAGCTTTCTTT. This translates into CASSRPWGLEAFF.

About this clone: Distinct nucleotide sequences in the sample also encode this CDR3. This chain links TRBV10-3 with TRBJ1-2, with TRBD1 as a possible D gene (6 bases). In germline, CDR1 is ENHRY, CDR2 SYGVKD. Trimming left V 11 bases short and J 1 base short, with 20 bases between. The CDR3 loop spans 15 amino acids. In nucleotides, the CDR3 is TGTGCCTTACGGACAGACACTAACTTTAACTATGGCTACACCTTC. It encodes CALRTDTNFNYGYTF.

The CDR3, as DNA: TGTGCCAGCAGTTCGGACAGAGATACGCAGTATTTT. Protein sequence: CASSSDRDTQYF. The chain has TRBV6-6 and TRBJ2-3, with a weak D call TRBD1 (6 bases). The CDR3 consists of 12 residues. Germline CDR1 is MNHNY and CDR2 is SVGAGI (reference sequence). V lost 4 bases, J lost 5 bases, and 7 bases lay in between.

This clone was observed once. This chain joins TRBV28 and TRBJ2-1; weak D call: TRBD1 (6 bases). CDR1 is MDHEN, CDR2 SYDVKM, per germline. This CDR3 has 15 residues. V was shortened by 2 bases and J by 1 base, with 9 bases between the two germline ends. CDR3 protein: CASSLLRGSYNEQFF. CDR3 bases: TGTGCCAGCAGTTTACTCAGGGGATCCTACAATGAGCAGTTCTTC.

The chain is built from TRBV19 and TRBJ1-5, with 8 nucleotides matching TRBD1. V lost 9 bases to trimming and J lost 2 bases; unmatched junction nucleotides: 9. CDR1 and CDR2 from the germline V gene are LNHDA and SQIVND (reference sequence). CDR3 size: 15 residues. The CDR3 sequence is CASLKGGQGNQPQHF. The CDR3 DNA is TGTGCCAGCCTTAAGGGGGGACAGGGCAATCAGCCCCAGCATTTT.

The chain links TRBV4-1 to TRBJ2-1; 12 bases map to TRBD2. CDR1 MGHRA and CDR2 YSYEKL come from the germline V gene. The junction had 15 bases not matched to a gene; V was cut back by 4 bases and J by 8 bases. The CDR3 extends over 18 amino acids. CDR3 nucleotide sequence: TGCGCCAGCAGCCCCGGGGGGCTAGCGGGGGGGGGCAATGATGAGCAGTTCTTC. It yields the protein CASSPGGLAGGGNDEQFF.

The chain recombines TRBV9 with TRBJ1-1, with a possible D match to TRBD1 (5 bases). The V and J ends lost 4 bases and 4 bases respectively, with 8 bases between them. The CDR3 is made up of 12 amino acids. CDR1 and CDR2 (germline): SGDLS, YYNGEE. CDR3 region: CASSRGITEAFF. The CDR3 DNA reads TGTGCCAGCAGCCGGGGGATCACTGAAGCTTTCTTT.

This chain joins TRBV2 and TRBJ1-2, with D possibly matching TRBD1 (5 bases). V dropped 4 bases and J dropped 1 base, with 10 bases sitting between them. Per germline, CDR1 SNHLY and CDR2 FYNNEI. The CDR3 has 14 amino acids. CDR3 residues: CASSVQQGNYGYTF. CDR3 DNA sequence: TGTGCCAGCAGTGTTCAGCAGGGTAACTATGGCTACACCTTC.

The V gene is TRBV5-8, the J gene TRBJ1-2; TRBD1 agrees at 11 bases. The CDR3 is made up of 15 amino acids. Germline loops: CDR1 SGHTS, CDR2 YDEGEE. With V trimmed by 6 bases and J by 7 bases, 11 bases remained unmatched. CDR3 residues: CASKGTGGVSFGYTF. In nucleotides, the CDR3 is TGTGCCAGCAAAGGGACAGGGGGTGTTTCGTTTGGCTACACCTTC.

This chain links TRBV5-4 with TRBJ2-7; D gene unclear. The CDR3 has 15 residues. CDR1 is SGHNT, CDR2 YYREEE, per germline (reference sequence). V lost 0 bases to trimming and J lost 7 bases, with 17 bases between them. The CDR3: CASSLAGQAIGEQYF. CDR3 bases: TGTGCCAGCAGCTTGGCAGGTCAGGCGATTGGGGAGCAGTACTTC.

The chain is built from TRBV29-1 and TRBJ2-7; the D gene is possibly TRBD1 (6 bases). V dropped 6 bases and J dropped 2 bases, with 8 bases sitting between them. This CDR3 has 11 residues. Germline V lookup: CDR1 SQVTM, CDR2 ANQGSEA. DNA for the CDR3: TGCAGCGTAACAGGGCCCTACGAGCAGTACTTC. Protein product: CSVTGPYEQYF.

This chain uses TRBV30 with TRBJ1-1; D unresolved. Germline V gene sequence: CDR1 GTSNPN, CDR2 SVGIG (reference sequence). Trimming removed 4 bases from V and 0 bases from J, with 9 bases in between. The CDR3 is 13 residues long. The CDR3 coding sequence is TGTGCCTGGAAACAAGACATGAACACTGAAGCTTTCTTT. This encodes CAWKQDMNTEAFF.

This chain links TRBV29-1 with TRBJ2-5, with TRBD1 matching 10 bases. Losses at the gene ends were 4 bases for V and 3 bases for J; bases not matched to a gene: 8. This CDR3 region has 15 residues. The germline CDR1 and CDR2 sequences are SQVTM and ANQGSEA. The CDR3: CSVAGRQGAEETQYF. The CDR3 DNA is TGCAGCGTTGCTGGGAGACAGGGGGCGGAAGAGACCCAGTACTTC.

This sequence joins TRBV10-1 and TRBJ2-5; D gene ambiguous. The end of the DNA is better explained by TRBJ2-7, so the J call may be wrong. The CDR3 sequence is 13 residues long. CDR1 and CDR2 (germline): WNHNN, SYGVQD (reference sequence). The CDR3 spells CASSMGADYEQYF. In nucleotides, the CDR3 is TGCGCCAGCAGCATGGGTGCCGACTACGAGCAGTACTTC.

Of note for this clone: The junction does not match germline at one end; this may be a read error. The rearrangement joins TRBV7-2 to TRBJ2-4; 13 nucleotides agree with TRBD2. CDR1 SGHTA and CDR2 FQGNSA come from the germline V gene. This CDR3 is built from 14 residues. Here the CDR3 reads CASSSLAGGNSQYF. The CDR3 DNA follows: TGTGCCAGCAGCTCACTAGCGGGGGGGAACAGTCAGTACTTC.

The rearrangement uses TRBV13 and TRBJ2-7; D gene unclear. The V gene's germline CDR1 is PRHDT and CDR2 FYEKMQ (reference sequence). The CDR3 contains 13 residues. V was cut by 6 bases and J by 6 bases, with 15 bases left in between. CDR3 DNA sequence: TGTGCCAGCAGTCGTTACGGGTTTGCCGAGCAGTACTTC. This codes for CASSRYGFAEQYF. Full variable domain (remainder filled in from reference TRBV13 and TRBJ2-7): AAGVIQSPRHLIKEKRETATLKCYPIPRHDTVYWYQQGPGQDPQFLISFYEKMQSDKGSIPDRFSAQQFSDYHSELNMSSLELGDSALYFCASSRYGFAEQYFGPGTRLTVT.

V usage is TRBV7-6 and J usage is TRBJ1-5, with D possibly being TRBD1 (6 bases). CDR3 length: 17 amino acids. The V end was cut by 4 bases, the J end by 3 bases, with 19 bases between. From germline, CDR1 is SGHVS and CDR2 FNYEAQ. The CDR3 sequence: CASSSLPDRGDNQPQHF. The CDR3 DNA reads TGTGCCAGCAGCTCTCTCCCGGACAGAGGGGACAATCAGCCCCAGCATTTT.

This clone was detected once. The V and J genes are TRBV5-6 and TRBJ1-1; D gene uncertain. Germline assignment: CDR1 SGHDT and CDR2 YYEEEE. CDR3 length: 15 amino acids. Trimming removed 2 bases from V and 3 bases from J, with 14 bases in between. Written as DNA, the CDR3 is TGTGCCAGCAGCTTCCCACAGAAGGAGGACACTGAAGCTTTCTTT. Its protein product is CASSFPQKEDTEAFF.